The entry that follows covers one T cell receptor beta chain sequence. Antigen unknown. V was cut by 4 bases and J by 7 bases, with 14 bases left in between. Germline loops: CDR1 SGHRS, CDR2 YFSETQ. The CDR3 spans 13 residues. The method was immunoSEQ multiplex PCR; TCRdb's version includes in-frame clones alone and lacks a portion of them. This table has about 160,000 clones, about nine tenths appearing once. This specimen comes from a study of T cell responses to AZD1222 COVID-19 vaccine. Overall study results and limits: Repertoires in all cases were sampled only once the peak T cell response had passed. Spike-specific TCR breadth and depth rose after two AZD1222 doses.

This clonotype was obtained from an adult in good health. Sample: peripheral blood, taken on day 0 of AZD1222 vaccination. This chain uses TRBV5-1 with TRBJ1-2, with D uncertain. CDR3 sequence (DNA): TGCGCCAGCAGCGCCGGGAGTCTCTCTGGCTACACCTTC. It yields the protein CASSAGSLSGYTF.